These T cell receptor beta chains were read from a single sample in a study of cytomegalovirus exposure and HLA in healthy donors. Libraries were prepared by immunoSEQ multiplex PCR; TCRdb keeps only in-frame clonotypes and omits some of them. The table records approximately 220,000 clones, around three quarters of them present only once. The sample taken for sequencing was PBMCs. The receptors derive from a man aged 40-49 years in good health and CMV-seronegative. The conserved cysteine and the conserved F or W are not part of the CDR3 here. Each record gives: CDR3 length, V gene, clone size, CDR3 protein. Some rows have no size entry. The others give once, few or many, or a class for an expanded clone.

12 | TRBV6-1 | many | ASSLPTDLYEQY
12 | TRBV10-3 | - | AIRDRDRGYGYT
9 | TRBV29-1 | - | SVEDRGELF
12 | TRBV5-6 | few | ASSRGQTTYEQY
14 | TRBV2 | once | ASSAQGVKNTGELF
8 | TRBV29-1 | - | SVGGGEQF
12 | TRBV18 | - | ASSPGQATYEQY
12 | TRBV7-9 | - | ASSSNGNTGELF
12 | TRBV5-5 | - | ASSYGRGNTEAF
13 | TRBV6-5 | - | ASKNQGARVSEAF
12 | TRBV7-6 | - | ASSPDRGPTEAF
14 | TRBV6-6 | - | ASSYSAASGRVEQY
12 | TRBV4-1 | - | ASSQEPGSYEQY
11 | TRBV7-3 | - | ASSRTNGGELF
13 | TRBV29-1 | - | SVKAEDRNNSPLH
12 | TRBV5-4 | - | ASSHRGGYNEQF
13 | TRBV7-2 | few | ASGTGGATNEKLF
14 | TRBV5-1 | - | ASSHTPGQGNTEAF
14 | TRBV4-1 | few | ASSQDTYLPNYGYT